The TCR beta chain described here comes from a study of blood T cell repertoires in COVID-19 (TCRdb year 2020). For context, the study as a whole: Collaborator samples came from the United States, Italy and Spain and covered acute and convalescent phases of COVID-19. The prospective study material was composed of cDNA or gDNA derived from T cells, B-cell-depleted T cells, or PBMCs. Deeply sampled blood TCRbeta repertoires from subjects exposed to, actively infected with, or recovered from COVID-19 were included in the dataset. The repertoires were released in a freely available public database intended as a resource for research on the immune response to SARS-CoV-2. The samples were drawn from two sources: the first 160 participants of the ongoing ImmuneRACE study, and 950 to 1,500 subjects contributed by 6 global collaborators. Nearly every sample came with metadata listing a de-identified subject ID, COVID-19 status, age in years and sex. Where available, HLA class I and class II types were obtained from metadata supplied by the sample provider rather than from assay-based typing. Study-level results and caveats: The quantity of clinical and demographic metadata differed by source and by participant and was supplied without curation.

The immunoSEQ Assay, a bias-controlled multiplex PCR, was used to amplify TCRbeta CDR3 regions from genomic DNA. Under the source paper's analysis protocol: Nucleated cell counts per sample were estimated from amplification of reference gene primers within the assay. To quantify the absolute abundance of each unique TCRbeta CDR3 rearrangement, sequence reads were collapsed and filtered. For each sample, productive Simpson clonality was calculated as the square root of Simpson's diversity index over productive rearrangements. TCRdb mirrors the immuneACCESS table, restricted to in-frame sequences. Some clones are absent from its copies; in checked studies, under half trace to an unresolved V gene, and the reason for the others is unknown. V, J and clone size are taken as reported in that table, and D and trimming were inferred from the DNA itself. The table for this sample lists approximately 72,000 clones; around 85% of them were counted only once. The top ten clonotypes cover roughly a third of the sample.

From the cysteine up to the phenylalanine, the CDR3 has a length of 13 residues. The read is trimmed to its CDR3 DNA, 39 bases read in frame from base 1. The junction carries 14 bases between V and J, which are trimmed by 4 bases and 8 bases respectively. The collaborating institutions used their own protocols to collect whole blood in K2EDTA tubes. For TCRbeta analysis, collaborators shipped samples as frozen whole blood, isolated PBMCs, or DNA extracted from either of those sample types. With respect to this clone: No antigen is known for it. The sample holds no much larger clone one base away, and base qualities are not on file.

Sequencing was done on a sample of peripheral blood. This receptor was obtained from a woman older than 75 with active or convalescent COVID-19. In this chain, TRBV12-3 or TRBV12-4 is recombined with TRBJ1-2, with the D gene uncertain. The CDR3 here reads CASSWASLSGYTF. The DNA reads TGTGCCAGCAGTTGGGCCAGTTTGTCGGGCTACACCTTC.